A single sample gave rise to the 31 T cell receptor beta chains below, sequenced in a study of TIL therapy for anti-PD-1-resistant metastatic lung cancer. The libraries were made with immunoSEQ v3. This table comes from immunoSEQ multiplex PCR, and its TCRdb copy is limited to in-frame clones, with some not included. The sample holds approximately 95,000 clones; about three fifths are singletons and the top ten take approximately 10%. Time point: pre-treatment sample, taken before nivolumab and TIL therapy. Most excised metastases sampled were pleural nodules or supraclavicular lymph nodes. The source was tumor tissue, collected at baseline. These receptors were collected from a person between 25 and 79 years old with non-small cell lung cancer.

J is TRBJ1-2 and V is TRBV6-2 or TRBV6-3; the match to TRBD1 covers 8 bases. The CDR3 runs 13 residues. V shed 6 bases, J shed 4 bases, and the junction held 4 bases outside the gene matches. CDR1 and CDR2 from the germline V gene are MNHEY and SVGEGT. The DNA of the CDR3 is TGTGCCAGCAGCAAAACAGGGGGCTATGGCTACACCTTC. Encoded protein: CASSKTGGYGYTF.

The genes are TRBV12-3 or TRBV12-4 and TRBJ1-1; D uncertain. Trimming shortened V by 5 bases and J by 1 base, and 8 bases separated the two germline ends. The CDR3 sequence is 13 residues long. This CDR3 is CASSGSSNTEAFF. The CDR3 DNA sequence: TGTGCCAGCAGTGGCAGTTCGAACACTGAAGCTTTCTTT.

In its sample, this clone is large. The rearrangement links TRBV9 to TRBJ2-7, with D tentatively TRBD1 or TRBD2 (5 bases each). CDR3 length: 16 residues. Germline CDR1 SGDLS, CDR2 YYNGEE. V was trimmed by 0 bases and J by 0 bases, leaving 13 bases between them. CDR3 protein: CASSVDGTTSSYEQYF. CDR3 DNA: TGTGCCAGCAGCGTAGATGGGACGACAAGCTCCTACGAGCAGTACTTC.

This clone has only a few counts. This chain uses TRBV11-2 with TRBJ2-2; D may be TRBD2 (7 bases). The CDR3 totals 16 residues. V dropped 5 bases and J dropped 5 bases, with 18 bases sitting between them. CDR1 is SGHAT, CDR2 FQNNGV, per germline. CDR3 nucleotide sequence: TGTGCCAGCAGCGCACCCAACGGGGGGCGGACCGGGGAGCTGTTTTTT. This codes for CASSAPNGGRTGELFF.

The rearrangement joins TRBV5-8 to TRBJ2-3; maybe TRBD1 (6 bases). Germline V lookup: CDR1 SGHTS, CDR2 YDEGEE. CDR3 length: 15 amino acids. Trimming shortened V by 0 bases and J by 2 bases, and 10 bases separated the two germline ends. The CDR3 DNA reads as TGTGCCAGCAGCTTGGGGGGGCGGAACACAGATACGCAGTATTTT. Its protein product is CASSLGGRNTDTQYF.

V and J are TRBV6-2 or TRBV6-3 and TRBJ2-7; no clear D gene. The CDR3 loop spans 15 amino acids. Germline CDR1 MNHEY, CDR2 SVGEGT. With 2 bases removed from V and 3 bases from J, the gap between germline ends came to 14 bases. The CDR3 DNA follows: TGTGCCAGCAGTTACGATGGCGCCTGGAGCTACGAGCAGTACTTC. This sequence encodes CASSYDGAWSYEQYF.

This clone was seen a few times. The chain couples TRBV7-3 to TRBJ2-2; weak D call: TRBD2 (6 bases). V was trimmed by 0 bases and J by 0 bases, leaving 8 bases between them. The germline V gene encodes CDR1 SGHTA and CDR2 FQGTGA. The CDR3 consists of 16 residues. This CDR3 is CASSLTLATNTGELFF. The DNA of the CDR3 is TGTGCCAGCAGCTTAACCCTAGCGACGAACACCGGGGAGCTGTTTTTT.

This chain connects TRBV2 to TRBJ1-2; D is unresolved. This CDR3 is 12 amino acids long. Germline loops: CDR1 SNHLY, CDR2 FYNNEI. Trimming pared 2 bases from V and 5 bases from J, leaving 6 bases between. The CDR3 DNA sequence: TGTGCCAGCAGTGAATTCAGTTATGGCTACACCTTC. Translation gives CASSEFSYGYTF.

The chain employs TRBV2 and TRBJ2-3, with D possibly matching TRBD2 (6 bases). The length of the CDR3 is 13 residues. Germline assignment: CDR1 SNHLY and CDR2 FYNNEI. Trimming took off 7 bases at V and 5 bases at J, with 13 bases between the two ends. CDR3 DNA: TGTGCCAGCATGGGGCTAGCGAGAGATACGCAGTATTTT. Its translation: CASMGLARDTQYF.

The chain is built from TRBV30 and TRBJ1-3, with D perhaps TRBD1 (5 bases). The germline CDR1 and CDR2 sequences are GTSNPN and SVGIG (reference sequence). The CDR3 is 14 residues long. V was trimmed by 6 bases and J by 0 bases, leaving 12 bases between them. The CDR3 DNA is TGTGCCTGTTTCAGGGTGTTCTCTGGAAACACCATATATTTT. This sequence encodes CACFRVFSGNTIYF.

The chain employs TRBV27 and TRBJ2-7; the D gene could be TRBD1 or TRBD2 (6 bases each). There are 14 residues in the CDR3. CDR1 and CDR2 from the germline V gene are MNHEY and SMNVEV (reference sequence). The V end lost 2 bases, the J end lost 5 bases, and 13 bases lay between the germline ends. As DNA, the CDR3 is TGTGCCAGCAGTTTAGGAGGGGGTAGAAACGAGCAGTACTTC. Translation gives CASSLGGGRNEQYF.

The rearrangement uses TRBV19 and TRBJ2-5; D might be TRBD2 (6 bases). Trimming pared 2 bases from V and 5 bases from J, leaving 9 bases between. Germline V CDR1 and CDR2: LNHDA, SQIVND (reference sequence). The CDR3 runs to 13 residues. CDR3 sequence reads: CASSIQGGETQYF. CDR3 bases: TGTGCCAGTAGTATACAGGGAGGCGAGACCCAGTACTTC. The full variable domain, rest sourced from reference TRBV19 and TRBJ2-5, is DGGITQSPKYLFRKEGQNVTLSCEQNLNHDAMYWYRQDPGQGLRLIYYSQIVNDFQKGDIAEGYSVSREKKESFPLTVTSAQKNPTAFYLCASSIQGGETQYFGPGTRLLVL.

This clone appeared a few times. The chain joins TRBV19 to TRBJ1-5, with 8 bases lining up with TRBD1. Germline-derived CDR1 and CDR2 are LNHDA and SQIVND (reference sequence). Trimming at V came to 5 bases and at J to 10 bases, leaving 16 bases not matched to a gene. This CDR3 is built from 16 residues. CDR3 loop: CASSPRTGSEAGPQHF. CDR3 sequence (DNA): TGTGCCAGTAGTCCTCGGACAGGGAGCGAGGCGGGACCCCAGCATTTT.

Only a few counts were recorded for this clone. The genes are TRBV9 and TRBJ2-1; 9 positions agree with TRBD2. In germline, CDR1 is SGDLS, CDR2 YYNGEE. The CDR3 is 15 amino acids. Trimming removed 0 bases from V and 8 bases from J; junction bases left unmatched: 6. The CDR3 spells CASSVESGGWYEQFF. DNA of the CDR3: TGTGCCAGCAGCGTAGAGAGCGGGGGGTGGTATGAGCAGTTCTTC.

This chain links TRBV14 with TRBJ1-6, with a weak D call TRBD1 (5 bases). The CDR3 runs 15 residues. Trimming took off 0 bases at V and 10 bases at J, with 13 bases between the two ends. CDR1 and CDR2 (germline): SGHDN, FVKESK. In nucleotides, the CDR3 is TGTGCCAGCAGCCAAGAATTTCCAGGGAAATCACCCCTCCACTTT. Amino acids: CASSQEFPGKSPLHF.

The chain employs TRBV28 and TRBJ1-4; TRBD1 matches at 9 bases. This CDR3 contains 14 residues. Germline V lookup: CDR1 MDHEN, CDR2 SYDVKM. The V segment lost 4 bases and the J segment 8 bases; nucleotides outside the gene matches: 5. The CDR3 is CASSSGQGSEKLFF. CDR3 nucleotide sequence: TGTGCCAGCAGTTCGGGACAGGGCTCCGAAAAACTGTTTTTT.

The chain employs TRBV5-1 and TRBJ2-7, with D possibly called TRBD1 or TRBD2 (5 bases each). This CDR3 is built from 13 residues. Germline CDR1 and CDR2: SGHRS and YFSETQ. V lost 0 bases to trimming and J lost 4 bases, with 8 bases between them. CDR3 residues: CASSLAREYEQYF. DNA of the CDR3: TGCGCCAGCAGCTTGGCCAGGGAGTACGAGCAGTACTTC.

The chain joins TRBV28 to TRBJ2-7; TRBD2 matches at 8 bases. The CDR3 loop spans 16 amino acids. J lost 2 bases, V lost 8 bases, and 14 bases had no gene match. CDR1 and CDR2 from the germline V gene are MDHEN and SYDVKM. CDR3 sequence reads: CASQFGREALAYEQYF. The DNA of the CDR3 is TGTGCCAGCCAGTTTGGGCGGGAGGCACTCGCCTACGAGCAGTACTTC.

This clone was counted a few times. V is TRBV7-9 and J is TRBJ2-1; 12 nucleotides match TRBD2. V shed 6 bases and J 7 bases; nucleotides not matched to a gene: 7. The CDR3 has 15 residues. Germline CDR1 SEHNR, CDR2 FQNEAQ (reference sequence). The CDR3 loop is CASRHLAGGRNEQFF. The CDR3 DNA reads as TGTGCCAGCAGACATCTAGCGGGGGGGCGTAATGAGCAGTTCTTC.

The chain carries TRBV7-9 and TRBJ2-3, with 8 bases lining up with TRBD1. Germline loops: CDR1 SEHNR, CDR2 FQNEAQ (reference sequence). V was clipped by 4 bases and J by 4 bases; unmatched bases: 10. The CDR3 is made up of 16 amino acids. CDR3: CASSSRLPGGADTQYF. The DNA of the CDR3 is TGTGCCAGCAGCTCCCGATTGCCAGGGGGCGCAGATACGCAGTATTTT.

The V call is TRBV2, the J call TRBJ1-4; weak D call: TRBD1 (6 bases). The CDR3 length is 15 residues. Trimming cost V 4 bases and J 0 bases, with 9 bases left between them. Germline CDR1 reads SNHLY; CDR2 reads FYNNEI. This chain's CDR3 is CASSVRQATNEKLFF. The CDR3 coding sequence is TGTGCCAGCAGTGTCCGACAGGCAACTAATGAAAAACTGTTTTTT.

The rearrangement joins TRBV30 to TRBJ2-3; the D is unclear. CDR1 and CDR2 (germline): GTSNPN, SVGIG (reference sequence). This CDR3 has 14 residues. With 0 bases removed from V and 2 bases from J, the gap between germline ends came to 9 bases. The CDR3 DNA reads TGTGCCTGGAGTGTACTACTTCCCACAGATACGCAGTATTTT. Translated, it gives CAWSVLLPTDTQYF.

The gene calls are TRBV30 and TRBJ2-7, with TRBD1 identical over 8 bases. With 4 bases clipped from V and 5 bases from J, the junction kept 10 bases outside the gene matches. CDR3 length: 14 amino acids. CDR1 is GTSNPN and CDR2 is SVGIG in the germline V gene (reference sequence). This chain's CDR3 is CAWTPTGVGDEQYF. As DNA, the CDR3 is TGTGCCTGGACCCCGACAGGGGTGGGGGACGAGCAGTACTTC.

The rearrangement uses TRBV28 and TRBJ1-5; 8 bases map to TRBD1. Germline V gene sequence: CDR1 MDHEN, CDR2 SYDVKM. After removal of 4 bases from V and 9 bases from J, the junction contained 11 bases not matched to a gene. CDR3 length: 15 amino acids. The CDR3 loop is CASSSVFYRGGPQHF. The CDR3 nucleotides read TGTGCCAGCAGTTCAGTTTTCTACAGGGGGGGGCCCCAGCATTTT.

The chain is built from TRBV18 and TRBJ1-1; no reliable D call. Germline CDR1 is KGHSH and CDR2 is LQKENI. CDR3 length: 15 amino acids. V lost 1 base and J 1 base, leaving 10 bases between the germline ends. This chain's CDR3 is CASSPQMDPNTEAFF. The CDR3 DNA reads TGTGCCAGCTCACCACAGATGGATCCGAACACTGAAGCTTTCTTT.

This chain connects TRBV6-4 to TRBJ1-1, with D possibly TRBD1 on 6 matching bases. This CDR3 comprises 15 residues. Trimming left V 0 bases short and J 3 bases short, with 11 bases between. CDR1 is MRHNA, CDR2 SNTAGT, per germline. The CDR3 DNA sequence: TGTGCCAGCAGTGACTCAGAGAGGGGGGACACTGAAGCTTTCTTT. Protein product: CASSDSERGDTEAFF.

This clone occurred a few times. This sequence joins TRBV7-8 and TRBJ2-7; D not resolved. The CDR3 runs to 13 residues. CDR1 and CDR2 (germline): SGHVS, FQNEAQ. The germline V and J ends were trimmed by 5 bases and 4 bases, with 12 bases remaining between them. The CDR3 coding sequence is TGTGCCAGCAGCCCATCCAGGCGATACGAGCAGTACTTC. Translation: CASSPSRRYEQYF.

As DNA, the CDR3 is TGTGCCAGCTCCATCAGACTAGCGGGGAATGAGCAGTTCTTC. Protein: CASSIRLAGNEQFF. The chain employs TRBV27 and TRBJ2-1; 11 nucleotides line up with TRBD2. Germline assignment: CDR1 MNHEY and CDR2 SMNVEV (reference sequence). The CDR3 contains 14 residues. J lost 7 bases, V lost 8 bases, and 7 bases had no gene match.

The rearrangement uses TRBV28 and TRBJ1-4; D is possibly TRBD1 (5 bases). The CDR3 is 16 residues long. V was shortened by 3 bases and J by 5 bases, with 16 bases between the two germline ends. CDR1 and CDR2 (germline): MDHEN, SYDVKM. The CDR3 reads CASSFRQGGKNEKLFF. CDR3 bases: TGTGCCAGCAGTTTTCGGCAGGGTGGAAAGAATGAAAAACTGTTTTTT.

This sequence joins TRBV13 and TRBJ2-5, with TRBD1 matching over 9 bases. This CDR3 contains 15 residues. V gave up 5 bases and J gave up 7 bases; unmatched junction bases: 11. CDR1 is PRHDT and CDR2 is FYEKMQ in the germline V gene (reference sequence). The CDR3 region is CASSVRLQGAGTQYF. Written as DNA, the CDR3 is TGTGCCAGCAGCGTACGTCTACAGGGGGCCGGGACCCAGTACTTC.

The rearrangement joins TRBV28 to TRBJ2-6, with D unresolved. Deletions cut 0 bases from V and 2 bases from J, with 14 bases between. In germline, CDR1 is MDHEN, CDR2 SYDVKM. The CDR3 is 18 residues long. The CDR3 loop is CASSLWPFRFPGANVLTF. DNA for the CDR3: TGTGCCAGCAGTTTATGGCCGTTTAGGTTTCCTGGGGCCAACGTCCTGACTTTC.